This TCR beta chain appears in the sequencing data of a study of response to subunit inactivated influenza vaccine. General study findings and limits: The authors put forward the suggestion that each seasonal influenza vaccination may bring in only a limited number of new T cells.

TCRdb reprocessed the RT-PCR reads via MiXCR and lists one record per CDR3 protein. The table shows about 780,000 distinct CDR3 sequences, with about a fifth occurring only once. As for this clonotype: Its antigen is unknown.

V lost 10 bases, J lost 5 bases, and 10 bases stayed unmatched. This CDR3 is built from 13 residues. The V gene's germline CDR1 is ENHRY and CDR2 SYGVKD. The J gene is TRBJ2-5, the V gene TRBV10-3, with TRBD2 matching 7 bases. Sequenced here: PBMCs from blood, sampled more than 4 days after vaccination. The TCR comes from a man in his fifties or sixties who received an inactivated influenza vaccine. In DNA form, the CDR3 reads TGTGCCACCGCACGCAACGGGGGGGAGACCCAGTACTTC. It encodes CATARNGGETQYF.